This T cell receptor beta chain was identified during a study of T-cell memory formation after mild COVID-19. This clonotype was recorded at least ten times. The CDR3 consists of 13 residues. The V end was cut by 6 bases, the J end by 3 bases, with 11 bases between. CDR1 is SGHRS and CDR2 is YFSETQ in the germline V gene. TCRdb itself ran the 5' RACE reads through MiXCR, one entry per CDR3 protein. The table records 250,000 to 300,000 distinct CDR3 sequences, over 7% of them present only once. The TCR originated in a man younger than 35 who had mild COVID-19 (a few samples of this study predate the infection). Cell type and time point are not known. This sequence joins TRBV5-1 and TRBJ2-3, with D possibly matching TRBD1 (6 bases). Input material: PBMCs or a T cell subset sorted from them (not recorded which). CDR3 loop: CASTTGFTDTQYF. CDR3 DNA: TGCGCCAGCACCACAGGGTTTACAGATACGCAGTATTTT.